This T cell receptor beta chain originates from a study of blood T cell repertoires in COVID-19. Study-wide background: COVID-19 samples, acute and convalescent, were from the United States, Italy and Spain. Sample material is recorded as cDNA or gDNA derived from T cells, B-cell-depleted T cells, or PBMCs.

This CDR3 has 18 amino acids. Germline trimming cut 0 bases from V and 5 bases from J; bases unmatched to any gene: 15. Germline loops: CDR1 ENHRY, CDR2 SYGVKD. The method was immunoSEQ multiplex PCR; TCRdb's version includes in-frame clones alone and lacks a portion of them. The sample lists under 35,000 clones; over 75% were seen once. This receptor was taken from a man in his 60s with active COVID-19. Sequencing was performed on peripheral blood. The chain has TRBV10-3 and TRBJ2-7, with TRBD1 matching over 8 bases. The CDR3 reads CAISESSFRTGGIHEQYF. CDR3 sequence (DNA): TGTGCCATCAGTGAGTCATCATTCCGCACAGGGGGGATCCACGAGCAGTACTTC.